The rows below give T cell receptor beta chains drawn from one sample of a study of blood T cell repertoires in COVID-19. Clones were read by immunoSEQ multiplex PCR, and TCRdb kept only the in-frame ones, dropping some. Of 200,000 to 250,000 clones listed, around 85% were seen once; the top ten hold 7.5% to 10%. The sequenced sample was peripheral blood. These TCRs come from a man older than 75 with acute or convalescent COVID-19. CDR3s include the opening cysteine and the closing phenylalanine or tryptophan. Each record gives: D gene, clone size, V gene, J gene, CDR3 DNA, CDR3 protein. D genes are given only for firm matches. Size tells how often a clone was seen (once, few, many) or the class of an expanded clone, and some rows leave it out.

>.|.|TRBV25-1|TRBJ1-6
TGTGCCAGCAGCGAAAGGAGTTCACCCCTCCACTTT
CASSERSSPLHF
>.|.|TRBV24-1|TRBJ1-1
TGTGCCACCAGCGGGGAGAACACTGAAGCTTTCTTT
CATSGENTEAFF
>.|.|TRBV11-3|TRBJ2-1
TGTGCCAGCAGCTTAGGTTCGGGGTACTCCTACAATGAGCAGTTCTTC
CASSLGSGYSYNEQFF
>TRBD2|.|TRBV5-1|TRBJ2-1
TGCGCCAGCAGCCCGGGACCTTCGGCAGCGGGGGGTTACAATGAGCAGTTCTTC
CASSPGPSAAGGYNEQFF
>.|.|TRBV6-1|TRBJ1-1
TGTGCCAGCAGTGAAGCGAGGAGGGCCAACACTGAAGCTTTCTTT
CASSEARRANTEAFF
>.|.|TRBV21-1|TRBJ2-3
TGTGCCAGCAGCAGGGACAGGGGAGGGTCGGCTAGCGGGGGGGCAACAGATACGCAGTATTTT
CASSRDRGGSASGGATDTQYF
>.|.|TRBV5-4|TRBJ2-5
TGTGCCAGCAGCTTGGCAGACCTCTTGAGAGGGTCAGACCACCAAGAGACCCAGTACTTC
CASSLADLLRGSDHQETQYF
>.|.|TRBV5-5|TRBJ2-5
TGTGCCAGCAGCCCTCCATTGGGGGGCCAAGAGACCCAGTACTTC
CASSPPLGGQETQYF
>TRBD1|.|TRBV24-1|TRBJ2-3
TGTGCCACCAGTGAGACAGGGAAATTCACAGATACGCAGTATTTT
CATSETGKFTDTQYF
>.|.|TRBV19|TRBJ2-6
TGTGCCAGCTTATCTCCGAGCTCTGGGGCCAACGTCCTGACTTTC
CASLSPSSGANVLTF
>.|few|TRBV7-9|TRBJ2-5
TGTGCCAGCAGCACAGGTGGGGGCGCGAGGTCAGAGACCCAGTACTTC
CASSTGGGARSETQYF
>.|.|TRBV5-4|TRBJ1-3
TGTGCCAGCAGCTTGAGAGGGTCAGACACCATATATTTT
CASSLRGSDTIYF
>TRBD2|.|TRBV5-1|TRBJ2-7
TGCGCCAGCAGCTTGGTCCCTCCGGGGGGGAAAGAAGGTGCGCAGTACTTC
CASSLVPPGGKEGAQYF
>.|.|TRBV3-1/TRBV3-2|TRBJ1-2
TGTGCCAGCAGCTCCCTCTCTGGCTACACCTTC
CASSSLSGYTF
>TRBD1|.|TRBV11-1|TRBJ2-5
TGTGCCAGCAGCTCACAGGGGGCCCAAGAGACCCAGTACTTC
CASSSQGAQETQYF
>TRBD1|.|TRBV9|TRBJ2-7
TGTGCCAGCAGCGTACATCAGGGGGTTGAGCAGTACTTC
CASSVHQGVEQYF
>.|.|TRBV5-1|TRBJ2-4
TGCGCCAGCAGCTTGGATGCAGGGGTCAAAAACATTCAGTACTTC
CASSLDAGVKNIQYF
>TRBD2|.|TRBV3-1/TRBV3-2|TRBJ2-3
TGTGCCTCCGGACTAGCGGGAGTCGCAGATACGCAGTATTTT
CASGLAGVADTQYF
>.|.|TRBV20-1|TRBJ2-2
TGCAGTGCTAGTAAGGGCGGGAACCCAGTGGCCGGGGAGCTGTTTTTT
CSASKGGNPVAGELFF
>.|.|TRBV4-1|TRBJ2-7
TGCGCCAGCAGCCAAGGACACTTAAGCTCCTACGAGCAGTACTTC
CASSQGHLSSYEQYF
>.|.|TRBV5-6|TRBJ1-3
TGTGCCAGCAGCTTTGTAGGGACACCCGTTTTT
CASSFVGTPVF
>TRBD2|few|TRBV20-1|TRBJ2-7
TGCAGTGCTAGTGACCTAGCGGGAGTCTCCTACGAGCAGTACTTC
CSASDLAGVSYEQYF
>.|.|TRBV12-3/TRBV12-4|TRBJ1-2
TGTGCCAGCACCCCGGGAAGGTATGGCTACACCTTC
CASTPGRYGYTF
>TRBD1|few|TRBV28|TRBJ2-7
TGTGCCAGCAGTCCCGGGACAGTTTTCCCATCCTACTTC
CASSPGTVFPSYF
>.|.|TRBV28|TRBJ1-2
TGTGCCAGCGGTGGGAGGGCGCGGGGCTATGGCTACACCTTC
CASGGRARGYGYTF
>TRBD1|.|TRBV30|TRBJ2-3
TGTGCCTGGAGAGGGGGACAGACGAACACAGATACGCAGTATTTT
CAWRGGQTNTDTQYF
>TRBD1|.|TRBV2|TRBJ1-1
TGTGCCAGCAGGCGACAGGGCATGAACACTGAAGCTTTCTTT
CASRRQGMNTEAFF
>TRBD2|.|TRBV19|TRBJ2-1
TGTGCCAGTAGTATCACGAGCGGGAGACGGGCTGAGCAGTTCTTC
CASSITSGRRAEQFF
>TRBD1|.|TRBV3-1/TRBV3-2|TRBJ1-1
TGTGCCAGCAGCCCCCGGGACAGGGGGGGCACTGAAGCTTTCTTT
CASSPRDRGGTEAFF
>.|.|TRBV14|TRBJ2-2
TGTGCCAGCAGCCCCTATGGAGGGAGAGTAGCCGGGGAGCTGTTTTTT
CASSPYGGRVAGELFF
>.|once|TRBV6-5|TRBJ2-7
TGTGCCGGAAGGGGGGGAAGCTCCTACGAGCAGTACTTC
CAGRGGSSYEQYF
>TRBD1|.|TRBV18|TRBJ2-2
TGTGCCAGCTCACCCCCGCGACAGGGGATCGGGGAGCTGTTTTTT
CASSPPRQGIGELFF
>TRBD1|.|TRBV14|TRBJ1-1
TGTGCCAGCAGCCGGCAGGGGGCAAATGAAGCTTTCTTT
CASSRQGANEAFF
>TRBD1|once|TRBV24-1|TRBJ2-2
TGTGCCACCAGTCTCGGACAGGGGGCGATAAGCGGGGAGCTGTTTTTT
CATSLGQGAISGELFF
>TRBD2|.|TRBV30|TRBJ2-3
TGTGCCTGGAGCGCTAGGAGGCTAGCGGGGTCCACAGATACGCAGTATTTT
CAWSARRLAGSTDTQYF
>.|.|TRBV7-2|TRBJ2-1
TGTGCCAGCAGCTCCAGTCGCATAAGAACCAATGAGCAGTTCTTC
CASSSSRIRTNEQFF
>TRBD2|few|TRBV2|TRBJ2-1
TGTGCCAGCAGTCGGACTAGCGTTGACAATGAGCAGTTCTTC
CASSRTSVDNEQFF
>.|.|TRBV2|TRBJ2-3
TGTGCCAGCAGTTCTACAGGGTTAGATACGCAGTATTTT
CASSSTGLDTQYF
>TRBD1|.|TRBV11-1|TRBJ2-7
TGTGCCAGCAGCTGGGGACAGGGTCCCTACGAGCAGTACTTC
CASSWGQGPYEQYF
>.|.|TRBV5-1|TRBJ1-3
TGCGCCAGCAGCTCTACAGGGATCTCTGGAAACACCATATATTTT
CASSSTGISGNTIYF
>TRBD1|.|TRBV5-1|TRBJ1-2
TGCGCCAGCAGCTCGGGACAGCCCCGAAACTATGGCTACACCTTC
CASSSGQPRNYGYTF
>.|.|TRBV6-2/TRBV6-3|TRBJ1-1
TGTGCCAGCAGTTACTCGAGTACTGAAGCTTTCTTT
CASSYSSTEAFF
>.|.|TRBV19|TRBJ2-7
TGTGCCAGTAGTATGGGCAGGGGTCTCTCCTACGAGCAGTACTTC
CASSMGRGLSYEQYF
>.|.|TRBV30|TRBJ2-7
TGTGCCTGGAAAGCTGATCCCTACGAGCAGTACTTC
CAWKADPYEQYF
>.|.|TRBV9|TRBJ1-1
TGTGCCAGCAGCGTAGCTGAACAGGCGAACACTGAAGCTTTCTTT
CASSVAEQANTEAFF
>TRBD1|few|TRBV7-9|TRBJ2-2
TGTGCCAGCAGCTCCCGGGACAGGAACACCGGGGAGCTGTTTTTT
CASSSRDRNTGELFF
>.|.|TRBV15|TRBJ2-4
TGTGCCACCAGCAGGGGGTATTCAGGGTTTCAGGGCATTCAGTACTTC
CATSRGYSGFQGIQYF
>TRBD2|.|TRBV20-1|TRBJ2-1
TGCAGTGCTAGTACACTAGCGGGGGGGGTGAATGAGCAGTTCTTC
CSASTLAGGVNEQFF
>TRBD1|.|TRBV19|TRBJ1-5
TGTGCCAGTAGTCGGGACAGGGCCAAGCCCCAGCATTTT
CASSRDRAKPQHF
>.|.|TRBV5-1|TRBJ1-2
TGCGCCAGCAGCTCCTCAGGGGAGTATGGCTACACCTTC
CASSSSGEYGYTF
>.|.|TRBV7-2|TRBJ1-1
TGTGCCAGCAGCTCCCGAGACAGGACGAACACTGAAGCTTTCTTT
CASSSRDRTNTEAFF
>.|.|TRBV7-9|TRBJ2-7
TGTGCCAGCAGCCAACAATACGAGCAGTACTTC
CASSQQYEQYF
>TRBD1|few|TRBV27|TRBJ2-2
TGTGCCAGCAGTTCCTGGACAGGGGGCGCGGACGGGGAGCTGTTTTTT
CASSSWTGGADGELFF
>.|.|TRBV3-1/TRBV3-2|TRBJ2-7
TGTGCCAGCAGCCAAGAAGAGGGATTGGGCCACGAGCAGTACTTC
CASSQEEGLGHEQYF
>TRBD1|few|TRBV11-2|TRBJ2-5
TGTGCCAGCAGCACCTACAGGGGGCTTCAAGAGACCCAGTACTTC
CASSTYRGLQETQYF
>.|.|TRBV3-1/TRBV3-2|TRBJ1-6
TGTGCCAGCAGCCATCGGGTCCTCTCCGGGTCACCCCTCCACTTT
CASSHRVLSGSPLHF
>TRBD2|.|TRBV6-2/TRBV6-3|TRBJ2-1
TGTGCCAGCAGTTACTCCCAGCGGGAGGGCTACAATGAGCAGTTCTTC
CASSYSQREGYNEQFF
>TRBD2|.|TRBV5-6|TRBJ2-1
TGTGCCAGCAGCTTGGGGGGACTAGCGGGGATCGATGAGCAGTTCTTC
CASSLGGLAGIDEQFF
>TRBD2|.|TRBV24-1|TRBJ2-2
TGTGCCACCAGTGACACTAGCGGGAGGGCCTTGGCCGGGGAGCTGTTTTTT
CATSDTSGRALAGELFF